This paragraph reports one TCR beta chain. Its antigen is still unknown. This record comes from a study of vaccination and CD4 T cells after COVID-19. Study context: Nasal swab PCR showed SARS-CoV-2 in convalescent patients, fewer than 10 with mild and one with severe disease. Each individual in the study obtained two doses of BNT162b2 or mRNA-1273 vaccine.

The germline CDR1 and CDR2 sequences are DFQATT and SNEGSKA (reference sequence). Trimming shortened V by 6 bases and J by 2 bases, and 8 bases separated the two germline ends. The CDR3 extends over 13 amino acids. An Oncomine TCR Beta short-read assay was used to sequence the DNA from cultured CD4+ T cells. One entry per CDR3 protein results from TCRdb running MiXCR on the PCR reads. The sample lists some 21,000 distinct CDR3 sequences, approximately 42% occurring once. The time point: late sampling 161 to 241 days after vaccination in a few convalescent patients. The treatment: roughly 10-day PBMC culture with coronavirus spike peptide pools or control peptides (ViraFEST assay). Expansion of antigen-specific T cells with peptide pools by ViraFEST preceded sequencing of TCRs.

The chain couples TRBV20-1 to TRBJ2-6; D not certain. The TCR comes from a human donor who had recovered from COVID-19. This material consisted of CD4+ T cells from blood, cultured in vitro, taken about 7 months after SARS-CoV-2 vaccination. CDR3 residues: CSAPRTGANVLTF. CDR3 in DNA: TGCAGTGCCCCCCGAACTGGGGCCAACGTCCTGACTTTC.